This TCR beta chain was documented in a study of T cell repertoires in cytomegalovirus infection. TCRdb reprocessed the reads with MiXCR, giving one entry per CDR3 protein. The table lists under 200,000 distinct CDR3 sequences, 28% of them singletons. The CDR3 totals 15 residues. Per the germline V gene, CDR1 is SGHTA and CDR2 is FQGNSA. V was clipped by 3 bases and J by 4 bases, with 12 bases between them. This clonotype was detected many times. Sequencing was done on a sample of PBMCs. The TCR was taken from a human donor in good health (CMV status not recorded). Some clones in this sample may be carry-over from other donors' samples. The J gene is TRBJ1-4, the V gene TRBV7-2, with no clear D. The DNA for the CDR3 is TGTGCCAGCAGCTTCTCCGACGGGTATAATGAAAAACTGTTTTTT. Its translation: CASSFSDGYNEKLFF.